This entry features one T cell receptor beta chain sequence. Its antigen remains unidentified. Clones were sequenced by immunoSEQ multiplex PCR, and TCRdb holds only the in-frame ones, with some missing. The sample has about 10,000 clones. This sample is part of a study of synovial regulatory T cells in juvenile arthritis. Regarding the study as a whole: iaTreg cells shared more CDR3 sequences with synovial Tregs than other blood Tregs did.

Patients were aged median approximately 11 years with disease lasting median approximately 7 years. The CDR3 has 15 residues. DNA was not recorded. Germline CDR1 is KGHSH and CDR2 is LQKENI. This TCR derives from a donor under 30 with juvenile idiopathic arthritis. V and J are TRBV18 and TRBJ2-2; TCRdb lists TRBD2, though no DNA is available to test this call. The sample comprised Treg cells from blood. Specified subset: remaining (HLA-DR-negative) circulating blood Treg cells. The CDR3 region is CASRVGGSVTGELFF.